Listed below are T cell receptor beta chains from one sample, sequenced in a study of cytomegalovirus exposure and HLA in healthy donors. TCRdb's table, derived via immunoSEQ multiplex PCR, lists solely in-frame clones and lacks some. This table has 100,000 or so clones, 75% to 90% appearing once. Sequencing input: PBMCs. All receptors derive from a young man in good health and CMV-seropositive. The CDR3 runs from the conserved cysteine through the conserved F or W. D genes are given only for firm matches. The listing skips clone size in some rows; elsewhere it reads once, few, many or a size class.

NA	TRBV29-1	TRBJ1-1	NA	TGCAGCGTTATGGCGGGAGCTGAAGCTTTCTTT	CSVMAGAEAFF
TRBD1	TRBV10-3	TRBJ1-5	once	TGTGCCATCTCGGCACAGGGGGGGGATCAGCCCCAGCATTTT	CAISAQGGDQPQHF
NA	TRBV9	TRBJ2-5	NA	TGTGCCAGCAGCGTAGCTGGGGGAGGCGGCAGGGAGACCCAGTACTTC	CASSVAGGGGRETQYF
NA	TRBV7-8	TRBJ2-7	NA	TGTGCCAGCAGAGGCGGTTCCTACGAGCAGTACTTC	CASRGGSYEQYF
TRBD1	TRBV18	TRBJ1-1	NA	TGTGCCAGCTCACCATCCCGACAGGGTTGGGGCACTGAAGCTTTCTTT	CASSPSRQGWGTEAFF
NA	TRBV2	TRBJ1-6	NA	TGTGCCAGCAGCGCCACAGGGTCAGGCTCACCCCTCCACTTT	CASSATGSGSPLHF
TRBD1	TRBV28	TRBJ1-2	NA	TGTGCCAGCAGGCCCGCCGGGACAGCTGTCGGAGGCTACACCTTC	CASRPAGTAVGGYTF
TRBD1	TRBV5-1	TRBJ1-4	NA	TGCGCCAGCAGCTGGGTGGGCAGGGGGCGAGATGAAAAACTGTTTTTT	CASSWVGRGRDEKLFF
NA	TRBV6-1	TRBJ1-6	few	TGTGCCAGCAGTGAACAGGGGCCGACTTTCAATTCACCCCTCCACTTT	CASSEQGPTFNSPLHF
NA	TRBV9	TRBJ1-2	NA	TGTGCCAGCAGCAGGGAGGGGGGAAGAAATGGCTACACCTTC	CASSREGGRNGYTF
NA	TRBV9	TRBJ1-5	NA	TGTGCCAGCAGCGGGTTCCGGTTCGCCAGTGGGCAGCGAGGGCAGCCCCAGCATTTT	CASSGFRFASGQRGQPQHF
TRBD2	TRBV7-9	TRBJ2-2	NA	TGTGCCAGCAGCGCCCGACTAAGCGGGGGGGCCGGGGAGCTGTTTTTT	CASSARLSGGAGELFF
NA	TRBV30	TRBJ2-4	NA	TGTGCCTGGAGCGGACAAGGGCTAGCCAAAAACATTCAGTACTTC	CAWSGQGLAKNIQYF
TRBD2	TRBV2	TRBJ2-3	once	TGTGCCAGCAGTGGGGAAAGCGGGGGGTACGAGAGCACAGATACGCAGTATTTT	CASSGESGGYESTDTQYF
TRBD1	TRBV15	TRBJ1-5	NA	TGTGCCAGCCGAACAGGGGGCAACGGGGTACCCCAGCATTTT	CASRTGGNGVPQHF
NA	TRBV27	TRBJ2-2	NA	TGTGCCAGCAGTTTACGGAGGGCCGGGGAGCTGTTTTTT	CASSLRRAGELFF
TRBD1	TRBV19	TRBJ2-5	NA	TGTGCCAGTAGTATAGATACAGGGGCTGGGGAGACCCAGTACTTC	CASSIDTGAGETQYF
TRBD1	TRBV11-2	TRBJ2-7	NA	TGTGCCAGCAGCCATGGACAGGGCCCCTACGAGCAGTACTTC	CASSHGQGPYEQYF
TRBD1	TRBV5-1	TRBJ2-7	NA	TGCGCCAGCAGCTTCTCCGGGACAGGGGACGAGCAGTACTTC	CASSFSGTGDEQYF
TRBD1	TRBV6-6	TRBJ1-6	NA	TGTGCCAGCAGCAGGACAGGGCCAAATTCACCCCTCCACTTT	CASSRTGPNSPLHF
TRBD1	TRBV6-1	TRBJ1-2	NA	TGTGCCAGCAGTGAAAGACAGGGGGTTGGCTACACCTTC	CASSERQGVGYTF
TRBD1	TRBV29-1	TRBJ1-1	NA	TGCAGCACCGGGACAGGGGGCTCGAGCACTGAAGCTTTCTTT	CSTGTGGSSTEAFF
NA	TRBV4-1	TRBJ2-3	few	TGCGCCAGCAGCGATCGGGGGGCGCGCACAGATACGCAGTATTTT	CASSDRGARTDTQYF
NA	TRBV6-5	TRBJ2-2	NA	TGTGTTACCCGCGGGAACACCGGGGAGCTGTTTTTT	CVTRGNTGELFF
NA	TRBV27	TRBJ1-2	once	TGTGCCAGCAGTTTAGTAGGACAGTCTAACTATGGCTACACCTTC	CASSLVGQSNYGYTF
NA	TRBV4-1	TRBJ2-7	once	TGCGCCAGCAGCCAAGAACAGGGCTACGAGCAGTACTTC	CASSQEQGYEQYF
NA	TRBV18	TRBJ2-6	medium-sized	TGTGCCAGCTCACCTCTATTTGCAGGCTCTGGGGCCAACGTCCTGACTTTC	CASSPLFAGSGANVLTF
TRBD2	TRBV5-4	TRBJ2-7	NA	TGTGCCAGCAGCTTGGTAGGGACTAGCTCCTCCGAGCAGTACTTC	CASSLVGTSSSEQYF
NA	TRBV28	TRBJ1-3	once	TGTGCCAGCAGTTTCGAACAGCCGGGGACCATATATTTT	CASSFEQPGTIYF
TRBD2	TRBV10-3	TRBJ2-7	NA	TGTGCCATCAGCGGGGGGTCCTACGAGCAGTACTTC	CAISGGSYEQYF
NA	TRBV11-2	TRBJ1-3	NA	TGTGCCAGCAGCCCGGAGACAGTTCGGAGAAACACCATATATTTT	CASSPETVRRNTIYF
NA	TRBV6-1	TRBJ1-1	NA	TGTGCCAGCAGTGCCAGGGAGAACACTGAAGCTTTCTTT	CASSARENTEAFF
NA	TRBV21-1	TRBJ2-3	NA	TGTGCCAGCAGCGAGCGGGGGGGCCCCACAGATACGCAGTATTTT	CASSERGGPTDTQYF
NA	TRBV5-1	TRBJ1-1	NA	TGCGCCAGCAGCTTGCGTGGGAGGGTGAACACTGAAGCTTTCTTT	CASSLRGRVNTEAFF
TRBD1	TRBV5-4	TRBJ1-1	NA	TGTGCCAGCAGCACCGGGACAGGGGCTAGGGGTACTGAAGCTTTCTTT	CASSTGTGARGTEAFF
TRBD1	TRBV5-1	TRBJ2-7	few	TGCGCCAGCAGCCCAGGACAGGGGGCCTACGAGCAGTACTTC	CASSPGQGAYEQYF
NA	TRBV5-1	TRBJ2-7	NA	TGCGCCAGCAGCTTTATAGGGCTCGGGGGTGCAACCTACGAGCAGTACTTC	CASSFIGLGGATYEQYF
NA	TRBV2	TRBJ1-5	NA	TGTGCCAGCAGTGATTTCGGGGGGATCCAGCCCCAGCATTTT	CASSDFGGIQPQHF
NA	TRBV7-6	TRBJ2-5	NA	TGTGCCAGCAGCTTAACGGTACAGGGTGGAGAGACCCAGTACTTC	CASSLTVQGGETQYF
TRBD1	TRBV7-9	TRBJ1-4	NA	TGTGCCAGCAGCTTAGTTCCCGGACAGGGCGATGAAAAACTGTTTTTT	CASSLVPGQGDEKLFF
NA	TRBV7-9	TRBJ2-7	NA	TGTGCCAGCAGCTTTGGGAGTGGGTACGAGCAGTACTTC	CASSFGSGYEQYF
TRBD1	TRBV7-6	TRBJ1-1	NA	TGTGCCAGCAGTCTAACAGGGGGACTGGCTGAAGCTTTCTTT	CASSLTGGLAEAFF
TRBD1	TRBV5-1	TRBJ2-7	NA	TGCGCCAGCATGACCGGGACAGGAATCTACGAGCAGTACTTC	CASMTGTGIYEQYF
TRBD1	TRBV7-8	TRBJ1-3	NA	TGTGCCAGCAGCTTAGGAACAGGGGGGATTAGAAACACCATATATTTT	CASSLGTGGIRNTIYF
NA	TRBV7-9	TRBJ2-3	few	TGTGCCAGCAGCTTAGCAGGGAGGAAAGATACGCAGTATTTT	CASSLAGRKDTQYF
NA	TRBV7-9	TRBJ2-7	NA	TGTGCCAGCGGCCCCCTCGACTCCTACGAGCAGTACTTC	CASGPLDSYEQYF
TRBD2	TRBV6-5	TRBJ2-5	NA	TGTGCCAGCAGTTACAGAGCGGGGGGAGAGACCCAGTACTTC	CASSYRAGGETQYF
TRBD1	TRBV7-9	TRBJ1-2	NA	TGTGCCAGCAGCTCCAGACAGGGGAGACGTGGCTACACCTTC	CASSSRQGRRGYTF
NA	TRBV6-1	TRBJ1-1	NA	TGTGCCAGCAGTGAACACTTCGGGACAAAGGCTGAAGCTTTCTTT	CASSEHFGTKAEAFF
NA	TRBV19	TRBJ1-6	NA	TGTGCCAGTAGTATGACGGGGAGCTCCTATAATTCACCCCTCCACTTT	CASSMTGSSYNSPLHF
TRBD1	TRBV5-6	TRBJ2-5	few	TGTGCCAGCAGCCCGGACAGGCAAGAGACCCAGTACTTC	CASSPDRQETQYF
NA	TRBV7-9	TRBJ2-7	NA	TGTGCCAGCCGCCCCGGGACCTACGAGCAGTACTTC	CASRPGTYEQYF